The 18 T cell receptor beta chains listed next were all sequenced from one sample in a study of T cell repertoires in cytomegalovirus infection (dated by TCRdb to the late 2010s). Antigens for these TCRs are unknown. The treatment or condition label of this sample denotes: in vitro stimulation with specific CMV peptide epitopes to enrich CMV-specific T cells. The instrument was an Illumina HiSeq 1500. TCRdb passed the public sequencing reads through fastp at Q25 and MiXCR, retaining productive beta sequences. For every CDR3 protein sequence, its rows merge into one entry that carries the most common genes and DNA. In this sample the table shows about 74,000 distinct CDR3 sequences, approximately 30% of which occur a single time. Roughly three fifths of the sample goes to the ten largest clones. Specimen: CD8+ T cells from cultured PBMCs, collected from culture after CMV antigen stimulation. These receptors came from a human donor in good health (CMV status not recorded). Some clones in this sample may be carry-over from other donors' samples.

The chain links TRBV19 to TRBJ2-7; the match to TRBD2 covers 8 bases. Losses at the gene ends were 1 base for V and 2 bases for J; bases not matched to a gene: 4. Germline V gene data show CDR1 as LNHDA and CDR2 as SQIVND (reference sequence). This CDR3 has 15 residues. The CDR3 coding sequence is TGTGCCAGTAGTATAGTGGGGACTAGTCCCTACGAGCAGTACTTC. Amino acids: CASSIVGTSPYEQYF.

The CDR3 sequence is CASSFSGRYYEQYF. CDR3 sequence (DNA): TGTGCCAGCAGTTTTAGCGGGAGGTACTACGAGCAGTACTTC. The chain recombines TRBV27 with TRBJ2-7; 10 nucleotides line up with TRBD2. CDR1 and CDR2 (germline): MNHEY, SMNVEV (reference sequence). The V and J ends lost 3 bases and 3 bases, in that order; junction bases with no gene match: 2. This CDR3 is built from 14 residues.

This chain connects TRBV28 to TRBJ2-5, with 8 positions matching TRBD2. Trimming cost V 8 bases and J 2 bases; bases outside gene matches: 7. The CDR3 runs 14 residues. Germline-derived CDR1 and CDR2 are MDHEN and SYDVKM. The DNA of the CDR3 is TGTGCCAGCGCGGATCCGGGGGGGCAAGAGACCCAGTACTTC. It translates to CASADPGGQETQYF.

This clonotype was observed a handful of times. The chain links TRBV6-2 or TRBV6-3 to TRBJ2-7, with TRBD2 matching 10 bases. This CDR3 has 15 amino acids. Trimming took 7 bases from V and 1 from J; bases not matched to a gene: 7. Looked up from germline, CDR1 is MNHEY and CDR2 is SVGEGT. The CDR3 DNA sequence: TGTGCCAGCAAAAACCCGGGACTAGCGTCCTACGAGCAGTACTTC. Protein product: CASKNPGLASYEQYF.

This clonotype came up a few times. The chain carries TRBV28 and TRBJ2-5; 7 bases fit TRBD1. Losses at the gene ends were 6 bases for V and 1 base for J; bases not matched to a gene: 2. CDR1 and CDR2 (germline): MDHEN, SYDVKM. The CDR3 has 13 residues. CDR3 residues: CASRRDSQETQYF. DNA for the CDR3: TGTGCCAGCAGACGGGACAGCCAAGAGACCCAGTACTTC.

This clonotype was found a few times. The chain employs TRBV5-1 and TRBJ2-7, with 9 bases identical to TRBD2. Germline CDR1 SGHRS, CDR2 YFSETQ. Trimming took 4 bases from V and 2 from J; bases not matched to a gene: 7. The CDR3 extends over 15 amino acids. CDR3 nucleotides: TGCGCCAGCAGCCTGGGCCTAGCGGGACCCTACGAGCAGTACTTC. It is translated as CASSLGLAGPYEQYF.

The chain is built from TRBV2 and TRBJ2-1, with 7 bases that match TRBD2. The V and J ends lost 2 bases and 0 bases, in that order; junction bases with no gene match: 7. The CDR3 runs 17 residues. CDR1 is SNHLY, CDR2 FYNNEI, per germline. CDR3: CASSEFLAASSYNEQFF. The CDR3 coding sequence is TGTGCCAGCAGTGAATTTCTAGCGGCTAGCTCCTACAATGAGCAGTTCTTC.

The V gene is TRBV15, the J gene TRBJ1-4; 9 bases agree with TRBD1. V lost 1 base and J lost 5; bases outside the gene matches: 2. The V gene's germline CDR1 is LNHNV and CDR2 YYDKDF (reference sequence). The CDR3 contains 15 residues. The CDR3 here is CATSRGGQGNEKLFF. CDR3 coding DNA: TGTGCCACCAGCAGAGGGGGACAGGGCAATGAAAAACTGTTTTTT.

The V and J genes are TRBV5-1 and TRBJ1-2; 9 positions match TRBD1. With V trimmed by 4 bases and J by 4 bases, 14 bases remained unmatched. The CDR3 covers 17 residues. Germline V lookup: CDR1 SGHRS, CDR2 YFSETQ. The CDR3, as DNA: TGCGCCAGCAGCACCGGACAGGGGAATCGCCAGGCCTATGGCTACACCTTC. Encoded protein: CASSTGQGNRQAYGYTF.

The chain links TRBV4-3 to TRBJ2-2; no definite D call. CDR1 and CDR2 (germline): LGHNA, YSLEER. V lost 0 bases and J lost 7, with 15 bases in between. The CDR3 covers 16 residues. The CDR3 DNA sequence: TGCGCCAGCAGCCAAGATTGGAAGGGTGTGGTCGGGGAGCTGTTTTTT. It translates to CASSQDWKGVVGELFF.

The chain couples TRBV30 to TRBJ1-5; maybe TRBD1 (6 bases). The CDR3 totals 12 residues. Trimming shortened V by 2 bases and J by 11 bases, and 13 bases separated the two germline ends. Germline assignment: CDR1 GTSNPN and CDR2 SVGIG (reference sequence). The CDR3 region is CAWSRGGQTQHF. CDR3 coding DNA: TGTGCCTGGAGTCGCGGGGGGCAGACCCAGCATTTT.

This clonotype was observed a few times. V and J are TRBV15 and TRBJ2-3, with D hard to call. Trimming pared 0 bases from V and 6 bases from J, leaving 13 bases between. Looked up from germline, CDR1 is LNHNV and CDR2 is YYDKDF (reference sequence). CDR3 size: 15 residues. CDR3 DNA: TGTGCCACCAGCAGAGATCGTAGACCAACGGATACGCAGTATTTT. It encodes CATSRDRRPTDTQYF.

The chain joins TRBV4-1 to TRBJ2-3; maybe TRBD2 (6 bases). This CDR3 is 19 amino acids long. From germline, CDR1 is MGHRA and CDR2 YSYEKL. Trimming removed 0 bases from V and 4 bases from J, with 23 bases in between. CDR3 residues: CASSQERESVATSSDTQYF. The CDR3 bases are TGCGCCAGCAGCCAAGAACGGGAGTCGGTAGCGACTAGTTCAGATACGCAGTATTTT.

V is TRBV15 and J is TRBJ1-1, with 11 bases lining up with TRBD1. After removal of 9 bases from V and 5 bases from J, the junction contained 14 bases not matched to a gene. Germline values: CDR1 LNHNV, CDR2 YYDKDF (reference sequence). This CDR3 comprises 16 residues. CDR3 DNA sequence: TGTGCCACTACAGAGGACAGGGGGCTCGGGAATACTGAAGCTTTCTTT. It yields the protein CATTEDRGLGNTEAFF.

This clonotype was detected ten times or more. The J gene is TRBJ1-2, the V gene TRBV19; the D is unclear. The V gene lost 9 bases and the J gene lost 8 bases, with 13 bases spanning the gap. The CDR3 is 11 amino acids. The germline CDR1 and CDR2 sequences are LNHDA and SQIVND (reference sequence). The CDR3 DNA reads as TGTGCCAGCGCATCGTTTGGGGGCTACACCTTC. It codes for CASASFGGYTF.

This clonotype was observed a handful of times. The CDR3 DNA reads as TGTGCCAGCAGCCCCGTAGGCGTGGGGCCCTCAGATGGCTACACCTTC. Amino acid sequence: CASSPVGVGPSDGYTF. This chain joins TRBV7-6 and TRBJ1-2, with D perhaps TRBD1 (5 bases). Trimming took 5 bases from V and 6 from J, leaving 22 bases between them. CDR3 length equals 16 residues. CDR1 SGHVS and CDR2 FNYEAQ come from the germline V gene.

The rearrangement joins TRBV27 to TRBJ1-1; no firm D call. The CDR3 length is 12 residues. Germline CDR1 MNHEY, CDR2 SMNVEV (reference sequence). Trimming took 5 bases from V and 5 from J, leaving 9 bases between them. CDR3 sequence (DNA): TGTGCCAGCAGTCCCCCGGGTACTGAAGCTTTCTTT. It encodes CASSPPGTEAFF.

The chain recombines TRBV3-1 with TRBJ2-3; 7 bases line up with TRBD2. CDR3 length: 18 amino acids. V lost 0 bases, J lost 2 bases, and 11 bases stayed unmatched. Germline CDR1 reads LGHDT; CDR2 reads YNNKEL (reference sequence). Written as DNA, the CDR3 is TGTGCCAGCAGCCAAGAGGGGACGGGAGGACACCTCACAGATACGCAGTATTTT. It is translated as CASSQEGTGGHLTDTQYF.